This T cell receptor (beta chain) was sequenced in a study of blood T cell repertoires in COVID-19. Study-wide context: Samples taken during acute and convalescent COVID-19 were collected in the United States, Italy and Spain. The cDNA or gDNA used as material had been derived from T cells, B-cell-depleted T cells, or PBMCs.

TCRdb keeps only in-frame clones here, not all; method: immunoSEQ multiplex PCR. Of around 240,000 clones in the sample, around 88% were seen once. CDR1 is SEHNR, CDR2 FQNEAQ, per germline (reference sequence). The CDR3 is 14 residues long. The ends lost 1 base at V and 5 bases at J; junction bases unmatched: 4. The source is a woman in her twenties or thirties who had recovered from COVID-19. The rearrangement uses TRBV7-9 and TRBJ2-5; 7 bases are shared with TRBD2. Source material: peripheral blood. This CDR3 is CASSLGTREETQYF. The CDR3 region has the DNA TGTGCCAGCAGCTTAGGGACTAGGGAGGAGACCCAGTACTTC. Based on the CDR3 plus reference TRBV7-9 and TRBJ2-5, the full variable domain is DTGVSQNPRHKITKRGQNVTFRCDPISEHNRLYWYRQTLGQGPEFLTYFQNEAQLEKSRLLSDRFSAERPKGSFSTLEIQRTEQGDSAMYLCASSLGTREETQYFGPGTRLLVL.